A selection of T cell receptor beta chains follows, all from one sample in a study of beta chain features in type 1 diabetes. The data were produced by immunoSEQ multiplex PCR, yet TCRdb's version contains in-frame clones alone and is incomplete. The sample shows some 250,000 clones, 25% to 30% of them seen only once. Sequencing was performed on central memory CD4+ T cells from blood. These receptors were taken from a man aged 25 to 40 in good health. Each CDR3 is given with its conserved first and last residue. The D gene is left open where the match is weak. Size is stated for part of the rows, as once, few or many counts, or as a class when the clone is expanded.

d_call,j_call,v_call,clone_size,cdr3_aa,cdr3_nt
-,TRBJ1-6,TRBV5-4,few,CASSSSDSPLHF,TGTGCCAGCAGCTCCTCGGATTCACCCCTCCACTTT
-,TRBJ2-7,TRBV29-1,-,CSVEGPESYEQYF,TGCAGCGTTGAAGGGCCAGAGTCCTACGAGCAGTACTTC
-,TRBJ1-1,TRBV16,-,CASSQSLGRPNTEAFF,TGTGCCAGCAGCCAATCGTTGGGCAGACCGAACACTGAAGCTTTCTTT
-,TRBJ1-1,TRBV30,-,CAWKRETEAFF,TGTGCCTGGAAAAGGGAAACTGAAGCTTTCTTT
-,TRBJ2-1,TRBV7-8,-,CASSLADYNEQFF,TGTGCCAGCAGCTTAGCGGACTACAATGAGCAGTTCTTC
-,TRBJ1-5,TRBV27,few,CASSSSKQANQPQHF,TGTGCCAGCAGTTCATCGAAACAGGCCAATCAGCCCCAGCATTTT
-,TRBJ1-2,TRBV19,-,CASSSRAGLGYTF,TGTGCCAGTAGTTCAAGGGCGGGGCTTGGCTACACCTTC
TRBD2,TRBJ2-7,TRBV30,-,CAWRGLVKSYEQYF,TGTGCCTGGAGAGGACTAGTAAAGTCCTACGAGCAGTACTTC
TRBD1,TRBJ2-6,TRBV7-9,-,CASSLPGTEISSGANVLTF,TGTGCCAGCAGCTTACCCGGGACAGAAATAAGCTCTGGGGCCAACGTCCTGACTTTC
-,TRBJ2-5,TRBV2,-,CASSDRTQETQYF,TGTGCCAGCAGTGACAGAACCCAAGAGACCCAGTACTTC
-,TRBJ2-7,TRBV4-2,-,CASSQEVARSNEQYF,TGTGCCAGCAGCCAAGAGGTGGCCAGATCCAACGAGCAGTACTTC
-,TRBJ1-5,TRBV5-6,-,CASSSQGIGNQPQHF,TGTGCCAGCAGCAGCCAGGGGATTGGCAATCAGCCCCAGCATTTT
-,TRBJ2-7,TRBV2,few,CASGTAFIEQYF,TGTGCCAGCGGAACGGCGTTCATCGAGCAGTACTTC
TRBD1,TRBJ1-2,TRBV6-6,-,CASSGQGNYGYTF,TGTGCCAGCAGCGGACAGGGAAACTATGGCTACACCTTC
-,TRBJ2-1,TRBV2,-,CASKRSGGAEGSYNEQFF,TGTGCCAGCAAACGCAGCGGAGGAGCCGAGGGTTCCTACAATGAGCAGTTCTTC
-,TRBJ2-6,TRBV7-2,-,CASSLEGTTGANVLTF,TGTGCCAGCAGCTTAGAGGGCACCACTGGGGCCAACGTCCTGACTTTC
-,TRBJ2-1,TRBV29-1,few,CSELVPGLNNEQFF,TGCAGCGAGCTCGTGCCAGGGTTAAACAATGAGCAGTTCTTC
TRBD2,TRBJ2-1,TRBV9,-,CASSASGSYNEQFF,TGTGCCAGCAGCGCTAGCGGTTCCTACAATGAGCAGTTCTTC
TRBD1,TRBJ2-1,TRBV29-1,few,CSVAAGTGGYNEQFF,TGCAGCGTTGCCGCCGGGACAGGGGGCTACAATGAGCAGTTCTTC
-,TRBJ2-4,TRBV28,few,CASSLLGLRDIQYF,TGTGCCAGCAGTTTATTGGGGCTTCGGGACATTCAGTACTTC
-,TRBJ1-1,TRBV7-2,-,CASSWRRDTEAFF,TGTGCCAGCAGCTGGCGTCGGGACACTGAAGCTTTCTTT
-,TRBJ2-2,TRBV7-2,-,CASSFSRDTGELFF,TGTGCCAGCAGCTTCTCAAGGGACACCGGGGAGCTGTTTTTT
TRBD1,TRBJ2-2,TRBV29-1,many,CSADRGETGELFF,TGCAGCGCTGACAGGGGTGAGACCGGGGAGCTGTTTTTT
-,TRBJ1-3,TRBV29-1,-,CSVSGGNTIYF,TGCAGCGTTTCAGGTGGAAACACCATATATTTT
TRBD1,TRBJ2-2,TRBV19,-,CASSMGTGATGELFF,TGTGCCAGTAGTATGGGGACAGGGGCCACCGGGGAGCTGTTTTTT
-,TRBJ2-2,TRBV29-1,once,CSVETVGELFF,TGCAGCGTTGAAACGGTCGGGGAGCTGTTTTTT
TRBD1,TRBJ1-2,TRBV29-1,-,CSVRQGADYGYTF,TGCAGCGTTCGACAGGGGGCGGACTATGGCTACACCTTC
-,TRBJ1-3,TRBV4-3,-,CASSQLTTNSGNTIYF,TGCGCCAGCAGCCAACTGACTACAAACTCTGGAAACACCATATATTTT
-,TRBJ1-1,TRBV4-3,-,CASSPDSPGWGNTEAFF,TGCGCCAGCAGCCCGGACAGTCCCGGGTGGGGGAACACTGAAGCTTTCTTT
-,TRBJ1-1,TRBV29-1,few,CSALQRMNTEAFF,TGCAGCGCACTACAGAGGATGAACACTGAAGCTTTCTTT
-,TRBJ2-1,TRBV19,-,CASSPLGTGNEQFF,TGTGCCAGTAGTCCGTTGGGGACCGGCAATGAGCAGTTCTTC
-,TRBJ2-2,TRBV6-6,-,CASSFMDGELFF,TGTGCCAGCAGTTTCATGGATGGGGAGCTGTTTTTT
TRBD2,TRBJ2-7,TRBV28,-,CASSPPGLAGNEQYF,TGTGCCAGCAGTCCCCCGGGACTAGCGGGAAACGAGCAGTACTTC
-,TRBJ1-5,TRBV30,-,CACKGEGDGQPQHF,TGTGCCTGCAAAGGGGAGGGGGATGGTCAGCCCCAGCATTTT
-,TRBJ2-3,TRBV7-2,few,CASSFGSGQSTDTQYF,-
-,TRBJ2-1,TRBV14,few,CASSQLGGGPYNEQFF,TGTGCCAGCAGCCAACTTGGAGGGGGCCCCTACAATGAGCAGTTCTTC
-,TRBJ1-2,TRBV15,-,CATSRTANYGYTF,TGTGCCACCAGCAGGACAGCTAACTATGGCTACACCTTC
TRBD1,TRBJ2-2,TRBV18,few,CASSPSDRTPTGELFF,TGTGCCAGCTCACCGTCGGACAGGACTCCCACCGGGGAGCTGTTTTTT
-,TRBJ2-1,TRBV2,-,CASNGRYSGEQFF,TGTGCCAGCAATGGACGATATTCGGGTGAGCAGTTCTTC
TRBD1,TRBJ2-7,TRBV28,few,CASRLTKTGAEQYF,TGTGCCAGCAGACTTACCAAGACAGGGGCCGAGCAGTACTTC
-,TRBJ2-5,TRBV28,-,CASSGVGIQETQYF,TGTGCCAGCAGTGGGGTCGGAATCCAAGAGACCCAGTACTTC
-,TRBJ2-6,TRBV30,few,CAWNKGAVGANVLTF,TGTGCCTGGAATAAAGGGGCTGTTGGGGCCAACGTCCTGACTTTC
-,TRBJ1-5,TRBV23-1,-,CASSRPGNQPQHF,TGCGCCAGCAGCCGCCCGGGCAATCAGCCCCAGCATTTT
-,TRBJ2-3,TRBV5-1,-,CASSLGRYGTDTQYF,TGCGCCAGCAGCTTGGGAAGATACGGCACAGATACGCAGTATTTT
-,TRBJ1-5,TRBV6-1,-,CASSEDPIQRPQHF,TGTGCCAGCAGTGAGGACCCGATTCAACGGCCCCAGCATTTT